Sequencing of this TCR beta chain was carried out in a study of OX40 agonist ivuxolimab in advanced cancers. Whole-study context: Of mixed ages from about 20 to 90 and averaging about 60 years, the group was about 80% male.

The repertoire was sequenced with immunoSEQ multiplex PCR; TCRdb's copy has only in-frame clones and lacks some. Counted here are fewer than 200,000 clones, 90% to 95% occurring once; the ten biggest clones make up about 0.31%. Points from the study as a whole: Among some nonresponders, normalized T-cell clonal expansion was also low. CD4+ and CD8+ T cells in blood underwent clonal expansion by week 6 at 0.1 to 3.0 mg/kg. Antigen specificity was not determined for the expanded peripheral T cells.

Comment on this clone: The antigen remains undetermined.

The V gene's germline CDR1 is SGHTA and CDR2 FQGNSA. The CDR3 has 15 amino acids. Trimming stripped 1 base from V and 6 bases from J, with 13 bases between. This receptor was identified in an adult with an advanced solid tumor such as melanoma, head and neck, liver or kidney cancer. V is TRBV7-2 and J is TRBJ1-5; D is perhaps TRBD1 (6 bases). The material sequenced was CD4+ or CD8+ T cells sorted from blood, taken in a trial of the OX40 agonist ivuxolimab. The CDR3 DNA reads TGTGCCAGCAGCTTAGAGAGCCAGGGGCGTCAGCCCCAGCATTTT. It translates to CASSLESQGRQPQHF.